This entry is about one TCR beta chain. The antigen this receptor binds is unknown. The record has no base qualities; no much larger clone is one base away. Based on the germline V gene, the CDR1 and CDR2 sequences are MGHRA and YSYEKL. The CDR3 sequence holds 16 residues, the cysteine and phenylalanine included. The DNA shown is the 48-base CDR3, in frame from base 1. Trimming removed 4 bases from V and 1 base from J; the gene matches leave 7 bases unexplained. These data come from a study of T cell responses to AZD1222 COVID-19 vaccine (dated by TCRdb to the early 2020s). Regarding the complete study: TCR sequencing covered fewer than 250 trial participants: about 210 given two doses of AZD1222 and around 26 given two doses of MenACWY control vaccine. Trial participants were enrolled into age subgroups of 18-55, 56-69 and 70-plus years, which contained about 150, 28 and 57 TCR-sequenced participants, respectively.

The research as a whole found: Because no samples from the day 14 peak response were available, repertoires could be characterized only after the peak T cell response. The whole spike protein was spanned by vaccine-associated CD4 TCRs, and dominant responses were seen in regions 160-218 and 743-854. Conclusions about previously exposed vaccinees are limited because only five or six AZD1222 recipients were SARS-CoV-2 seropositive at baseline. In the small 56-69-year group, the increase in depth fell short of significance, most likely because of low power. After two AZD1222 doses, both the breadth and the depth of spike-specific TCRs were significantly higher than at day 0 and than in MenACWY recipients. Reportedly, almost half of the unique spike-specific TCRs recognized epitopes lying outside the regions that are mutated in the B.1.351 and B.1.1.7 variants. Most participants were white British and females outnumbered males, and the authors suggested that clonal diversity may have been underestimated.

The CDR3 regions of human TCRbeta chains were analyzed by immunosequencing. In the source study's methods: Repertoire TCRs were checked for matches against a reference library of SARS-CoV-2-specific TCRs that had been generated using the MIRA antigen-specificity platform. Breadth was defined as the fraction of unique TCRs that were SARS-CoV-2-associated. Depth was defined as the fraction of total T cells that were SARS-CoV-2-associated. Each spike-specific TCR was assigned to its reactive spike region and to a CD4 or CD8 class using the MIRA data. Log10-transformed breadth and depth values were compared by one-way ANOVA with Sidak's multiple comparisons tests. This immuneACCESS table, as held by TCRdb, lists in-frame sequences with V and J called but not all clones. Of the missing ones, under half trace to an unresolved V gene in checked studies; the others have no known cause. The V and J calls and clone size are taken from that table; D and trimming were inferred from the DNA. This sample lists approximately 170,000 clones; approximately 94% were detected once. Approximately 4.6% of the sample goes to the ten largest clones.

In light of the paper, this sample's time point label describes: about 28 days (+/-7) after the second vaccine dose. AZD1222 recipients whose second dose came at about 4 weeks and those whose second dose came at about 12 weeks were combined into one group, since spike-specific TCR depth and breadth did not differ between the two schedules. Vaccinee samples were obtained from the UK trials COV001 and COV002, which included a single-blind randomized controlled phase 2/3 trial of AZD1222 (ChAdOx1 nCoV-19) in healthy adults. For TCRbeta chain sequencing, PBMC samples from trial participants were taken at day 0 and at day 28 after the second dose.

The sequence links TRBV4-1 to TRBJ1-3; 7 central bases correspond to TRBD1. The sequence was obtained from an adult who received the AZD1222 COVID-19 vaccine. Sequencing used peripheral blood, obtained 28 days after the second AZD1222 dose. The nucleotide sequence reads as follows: TGCGCCAGCAGCCCAGGGGGGGGCCGTTCTGGAAACACCATATATTTT. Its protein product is CASSPGGGRSGNTIYF.